This entry lists 4 T cell receptor beta chains sequenced from one sample in a study of CD4 T cells in relation to SARS-CoV-2 and coronaviruses. These receptors' targets are unknown. Before the COVID-19 pandemic, during about 2010-2018, CD4+ T cells were taken from unexposed donors. Isolation of CD4+ T cells took place after about eleven days in culture. Libraries were prepared by immunoSEQ multiplex PCR; TCRdb keeps only in-frame clonotypes and omits some of them. The data hold tens of thousands of clones, with about 75% observed a single time. Sequenced input: CD4+ T cells from PBMCs, cultured in vitro. Receptors were obtained from a human donor in good health.

The V and J genes are TRBV11-2 and TRBJ2-3, with D tentatively TRBD1 or TRBD2 (7 bases each). Trimming shortened V by 5 bases and J by 4 bases, and 16 bases separated the two germline ends. The CDR3 totals 15 residues. CDR1 SGHAT and CDR2 FQNNGV come from the germline V gene. This chain's CDR3 is CASSLRGGGSDTQYF. CDR3 coding DNA: TGTGCCAGCAGCCTCAGGGGGGGCGGATCAGATACGCAGTATTTT.

This clone appeared once. The V and J genes are TRBV30 and TRBJ1-4; possibly TRBD1 for D (5 bases). Deletions cut 0 bases from V and 3 bases from J, with 11 bases between. Per germline, CDR1 GTSNPN and CDR2 SVGIG (reference sequence). The CDR3 length is 15 residues. CDR3 protein: CAWSVGGTSNEKLFF. The CDR3 bases are TGTGCCTGGAGTGTCGGGGGGACTTCTAATGAAAAACTGTTTTTT.

The genes are TRBV7-2 and TRBJ2-7; TRBD2 matches 11 bases. The trim removed 4 bases at V and 2 bases at J, leaving 1 base unmatched. Germline-derived CDR1 and CDR2 are SGHTA and FQGNSA. This CDR3 has 14 residues. CDR3 sequence reads: CASSSTSGTYEQYF. The CDR3 nucleotides read TGTGCCAGCAGCTCGACTAGCGGGACCTACGAGCAGTACTTC.

This clone was detected a few times. V usage is TRBV11-2 and J usage is TRBJ2-1, with D possibly called TRBD1 or TRBD2 (5 bases each). Per germline, CDR1 SGHAT and CDR2 FQNNGV. This CDR3 is built from 16 residues. V gave up 3 bases and J gave up 5 bases, with 17 bases separating them. The CDR3 protein is CASSFLAGTSNNEQFF. CDR3 bases: TGTGCCAGCAGCTTTCTCGCCGGGACGAGCAACAATGAGCAGTTCTTC.